What follows are 29 T cell receptor beta chains derived from one specimen sequenced in a study of shared clonotypes between healthy human individuals. Sequenced by immunoSEQ multiplex PCR; TCRdb stores in-frame clones only, minus some. The sample yields millions of clones, roughly 92% seen once. What was sequenced was naive CD4+ T cells sorted from blood. As for subset: CD45RA+ positively selected. These receptors all come from a man between 18 and 35 years old in good health.

The chain combines TRBV9 with TRBJ2-1, with TRBD2 identical over 10 bases. The V segment lost 1 base and the J segment 8 bases; nucleotides outside the gene matches: 18. The germline CDR1 and CDR2 sequences are SGDLS and YYNGEE. This CDR3 spans 19 amino acids. The CDR3 sequence is CASSVTGSGRAGFADEQFF. CDR3 nucleotide sequence: TGTGCCAGCAGCGTAACTGGAAGCGGGAGGGCCGGTTTTGCGGATGAGCAGTTCTTC.

The chain couples TRBV27 to TRBJ1-1, with 7 nucleotides matching TRBD1. The V segment lost 3 bases and the J segment 1 base; nucleotides outside the gene matches: 8. Germline lookup yields CDR1 MNHEY and CDR2 SMNVEV (reference sequence). The CDR3 is 16 residues long. CDR3: CASSFKGGYGNTEAFF. DNA for the CDR3: TGTGCCAGCAGTTTCAAAGGGGGCTATGGGAACACTGAAGCTTTCTTT.

V and J are TRBV6-1 and TRBJ1-2; 12 positions agree with TRBD1. Germline V gives CDR1 MNHNS, CDR2 SASEGT. The V segment lost 4 bases and the J segment 8 bases; nucleotides outside the gene matches: 11. The CDR3 spans 16 residues. CDR3 region: CASSAPGTGGRWGYTF. In DNA form, the CDR3 reads TGTGCCAGCAGTGCGCCTGGGACAGGGGGCAGGTGGGGCTACACCTTC.

V gene TRBV5-1 combines with J gene TRBJ2-7, with D possibly being TRBD1 or TRBD2 (7 bases each). CDR3 length: 15 residues. Germline loops: CDR1 SGHRS, CDR2 YFSETQ. With 6 bases removed from V and 3 bases from J, the gap between germline ends came to 19 bases. DNA of the CDR3: TGCGCCAGCACCGGAACAGGGGAGGGATACTACGAGCAGTACTTC. Protein: CASTGTGEGYYEQYF.

The chain employs TRBV9 and TRBJ2-7; 7 nucleotides match TRBD1. From germline, CDR1 is SGDLS and CDR2 YYNGEE. This CDR3 is 15 amino acids long. After removal of 3 bases from V and 6 bases from J, the junction contained 12 bases not matched to a gene. CDR3 region: CASSGHQGVFCEQYF. The CDR3 DNA follows: TGTGCCAGCAGCGGCCATCAGGGGGTGTTCTGCGAGCAGTACTTC.

The chain is built from TRBV4-1 and TRBJ1-4, with 9 bases fitting TRBD1. V lost 4 bases to trimming and J lost 0 bases; unmatched junction nucleotides: 6. The CDR3 consists of 17 residues. Germline V gene data show CDR1 as MGHRA and CDR2 as YSYEKL. CDR3 protein: CASSPRDRGSTNEKLFF. The CDR3 DNA reads TGCGCCAGCAGCCCCCGTGACAGGGGGTCAACTAATGAAAAACTGTTTTTT.

The V gene is TRBV13, the J gene TRBJ2-7; 12 positions agree with TRBD1. With 5 bases clipped from V and 4 bases from J, the junction kept 9 bases outside the gene matches. This CDR3 region has 16 residues. The germline V gene encodes CDR1 PRHDT and CDR2 FYEKMQ (reference sequence). The CDR3 sequence is CASSILPGQGAYEQYF. CDR3 nucleotide sequence: TGTGCCAGCAGCATTCTTCCGGGACAGGGGGCGTACGAGCAGTACTTC. Full variable domain (remainder filled in from reference TRBV13 and TRBJ2-7): AAGVIQSPRHLIKEKRETATLKCYPIPRHDTVYWYQQGPGQDPQFLISFYEKMQSDKGSIPDRFSAQQFSDYHSELNMSSLELGDSALYFCASSILPGQGAYEQYFGPGTRLTVT.

As regards this clone: This sample includes further DNA sequences coding for the same CDR3. The V and J genes are TRBV5-1 and TRBJ2-3; 10 nucleotides line up with TRBD1. From germline, CDR1 is SGHRS and CDR2 YFSETQ. This CDR3 comprises 16 residues. Unmatched junction bases numbered 5, after V lost 4 bases and J lost 0 bases. CDR3 protein: CASSPGTGASTDTQYF. The CDR3 nucleotides read TGCGCCAGCAGCCCCGGGACAGGGGCTAGCACAGATACGCAGTATTTT.

The chain couples TRBV6-5 to TRBJ1-2, with D perhaps matching TRBD1 (6 bases). Trimming shortened V by 3 bases and J by 5 bases, and 16 bases separated the two germline ends. This CDR3 has 15 amino acids. Germline values: CDR1 MNHEY, CDR2 SVGAGI. CDR3: CASSYLLTGFYGYTF. CDR3 sequence (DNA): TGTGCCAGCAGTTATCTTTTGACAGGCTTTTATGGCTACACCTTC.

This chain links TRBV5-4 with TRBJ2-1; D is ambiguous. CDR3 size: 13 residues. The V end was cut by 1 base, the J end by 4 bases, with 6 bases between. Germline CDR1 SGHNT, CDR2 YYREEE (reference sequence). In DNA form, the CDR3 reads TGTGCCAGCAGCTTGCCAGGATACAATGAGCAGTTCTTC. Amino acids: CASSLPGYNEQFF.

This chain uses TRBV10-3 with TRBJ2-7, with 8 nucleotides matching TRBD1. The J segment lost 6 bases and the V segment lost 4 bases, leaving 5 bases of the junction unmatched. The CDR3 is made up of 13 amino acids. Looked up from germline, CDR1 is ENHRY and CDR2 is SYGVKD. Here the CDR3 DNA reads TGTGCCATCAGTGGACAGGGGTTAGGCGAGCAGTACTTC. Amino acids: CAISGQGLGEQYF.

The J gene is TRBJ2-7, the V gene TRBV7-2; D unresolved. This CDR3 has 13 residues. Germline CDR1 reads SGHTA; CDR2 reads FQGNSA. Trimming took 0 bases from V and 6 from J, leaving 9 bases between them. The CDR3 bases are TGTGCCAGCAGCTTAGCGGTTGCTAGCGAGCAGTACTTC. Translating gives CASSLAVASEQYF.

Details on this clone: Additional DNA sequences in this sample encode the identical CDR3. The chain employs TRBV18 and TRBJ2-5; D unclear. The CDR3 contains 12 residues. The germline V gene has CDR1 KGHSH and CDR2 LQKENI. V was trimmed by 2 bases and J by 5 bases, leaving 6 bases between them. The CDR3 reads CASSPSAETQYF. DNA for the CDR3: TGTGCCAGCTCACCATCCGCGGAGACCCAGTACTTC.

Only one count was recorded for this clone. The CDR3 loop is CASTRDRSQETQYF. As DNA, the CDR3 is TGTGCCAGCACCCGGGACAGGAGTCAAGAGACCCAGTACTTC. The V and J genes are TRBV2 and TRBJ2-5, with 8 bases lining up with TRBD1. After removal of 7 bases from V and 2 bases from J, the junction contained 6 bases not matched to a gene. The CDR3 consists of 14 residues. Germline CDR1 and CDR2: SNHLY and FYNNEI.

The V gene is TRBV29-1, the J gene TRBJ2-4; D perhaps matches TRBD2 (6 bases). Per the germline V gene, CDR1 is SQVTM and CDR2 is ANQGSEA. CDR3 length: 16 residues. Trimming left V 1 base short and J 0 bases short, with 13 bases between. This chain's CDR3 is CSVEVGMGGAKNIQYF. The CDR3 nucleotides are TGCAGCGTTGAAGTGGGAATGGGGGGAGCCAAAAACATTCAGTACTTC.

Comments on this clone: The same CDR3 arises from other DNA sequences in this sample as well. The chain links TRBV5-1 to TRBJ2-5; possibly TRBD1 for D (6 bases). V lost 0 bases, J lost 4 bases, and 10 bases lay in between. The CDR3 extends over 14 amino acids. The germline gives CDR1 SGHRS, CDR2 YFSETQ. As DNA, the CDR3 is TGCGCCAGCAGCTTGGGAGGGGGAGCAGAGACCCAGTACTTC. This codes for CASSLGGGAETQYF.

V and J are TRBV19 and TRBJ1-2; 7 bases are shared with TRBD1. Germline V gene data show CDR1 as LNHDA and CDR2 as SQIVND (reference sequence). The trim removed 5 bases at V and 7 bases at J, leaving 10 bases unmatched. This CDR3 spans 14 amino acids. CDR3 region: CASSPGQERGGYTF. The CDR3 bases are TGTGCCAGTAGTCCCGGACAGGAAAGAGGTGGCTACACCTTC.

The chain has TRBV6-1 and TRBJ2-7; D unresolved. The CDR3 covers 16 residues. The germline V gene has CDR1 MNHNS and CDR2 SASEGT. V was shortened by 2 bases and J by 3 bases, with 17 bases between the two germline ends. The CDR3 DNA reads as TGTGCCAGCAGTGAACGGGCCGGGTCCCTAAGCTACGAGCAGTACTTC. It codes for CASSERAGSLSYEQYF.

This chain uses TRBV6-5 with TRBJ2-7; D unclear. Germline assignment: CDR1 MNHEY and CDR2 SVGAGI. Trimming removed 5 bases from V and 0 bases from J, with 14 bases in between. The CDR3 covers 15 residues. Here the CDR3 reads CASSPMVMISYEQYF. The CDR3 DNA follows: TGTGCCAGCAGTCCGATGGTTATGATCTCCTACGAGCAGTACTTC.

For the CDR3, the DNA is TGTGCCAGCAGCTATGCGAGGGGAGGGCCCTCCACCTCCGGGGAGCTGTTTTTT. This gives the protein CASSYARGGPSTSGELFF. The genes are TRBV7-6 and TRBJ2-2; 7 bases agree with TRBD2. CDR1 is SGHVS and CDR2 is FNYEAQ in the germline V gene. CDR3 length equals 18 residues. Trimming at V came to 4 bases and at J to 6 bases, leaving 17 bases not matched to a gene.

The V call is TRBV6-1, the J call TRBJ1-2; tentatively, D is TRBD1 (5 bases). Germline lookup yields CDR1 MNHNS and CDR2 SASEGT. This CDR3 spans 15 amino acids. V gave up 2 bases and J gave up 4 bases, with 14 bases separating them. CDR3 in amino acids: CASSEIWDAVYGYTF. The CDR3 DNA is TGTGCCAGCAGTGAAATCTGGGACGCTGTCTATGGCTACACCTTC.

The rearrangement uses TRBV10-3 and TRBJ1-6; D is undetermined. Trimming removed 4 bases at V and 8 bases at J, with 12 bases between. Germline CDR1 reads ENHRY; CDR2 reads SYGVKD. The CDR3 is made up of 14 amino acids. The DNA for the CDR3 is TGTGCCATCAGTGGGGCCAGTATTGATTCACCCCTCCACTTT. Its protein product is CAISGASIDSPLHF.

The chain employs TRBV10-1 and TRBJ2-1; 8 bases match TRBD1. With V trimmed by 2 bases and J by 6 bases, 6 bases remained unmatched. Per germline, CDR1 WNHNN and CDR2 SYGVQD (reference sequence). This CDR3 spans 15 amino acids. The CDR3 DNA is TGCGCCAGCAGTGAGCAAAGACAGGGGATCAATGAGCAGTTCTTC. Its protein is CASSEQRQGINEQFF.

As DNA, the CDR3 is TGCGCCAGCAGCCAGGCAGGTATCGGCTACACCTTC. This gives the protein CASSQAGIGYTF. The chain carries TRBV5-1 and TRBJ1-2; D ambiguous. CDR1 and CDR2 (germline): SGHRS, YFSETQ. The CDR3 spans 12 residues. The V and J ends lost 4 bases and 8 bases respectively, with 12 bases between them.

This chain joins TRBV9 and TRBJ1-1, with 7 nucleotides matching TRBD1. V lost 4 bases, J lost 5 bases, and 11 bases stayed unmatched. This CDR3 has 15 amino acids. Germline assignment: CDR1 SGDLS and CDR2 YYNGEE. The CDR3 nucleotides are TGTGCCAGCAGCCCATTACCGACAGGGAAGACTGAAGCTTTCTTT. Its protein product is CASSPLPTGKTEAFF. Combining the CDR3 with reference TRBV9 and TRBJ1-1 gives the whole variable domain DSGVTQTPKHLITATGQRVTLRCSPRSGDLSVYWYQQSLDQGLQFLIQYYNGEERAKGNILERFSAQQFPDLHSELNLSSLELGDSALYFCASSPLPTGKTEAFFGQGTRLTVV.

This rearrangement joins TRBV7-2 to TRBJ1-3; tentatively, D is TRBD1 (5 bases). The V end lost 8 bases, the J end lost 2 bases, and 10 bases lay between the germline ends. The CDR3 contains 13 residues. Germline V gene sequence: CDR1 SGHTA, CDR2 FQGNSA. For the CDR3, the DNA is TGTGCCAGCCCGGCAGGGACTGGAAACACCATATATTTT. This translates into CASPAGTGNTIYF. Drawing the rest from reference TRBV7-2 and TRBJ1-3, the complete variable domain is GAGVSQSPSNKVTEKGKDVELRCDPISGHTALYWYRQSLGQGLEFLIYFQGNSAPDKSGLPSDRFSAERTGGSVSTLTIQRTQQEDSAVYLCASPAGTGNTIYFGEGSWLTVV.

The genes are TRBV29-1 and TRBJ1-4; a possible D gene is TRBD1 (5 bases). V was cut by 4 bases and J by 0 bases, with 12 bases left in between. Germline CDR1 reads SQVTM; CDR2 reads ANQGSEA. The CDR3 is 15 amino acids. The CDR3: CSVAGTRSTNEKLFF. The CDR3 DNA is TGCAGCGTTGCCGGGACGCGATCAACTAATGAAAAACTGTTTTTT.

V and J are TRBV30 and TRBJ1-2; D remains ambiguous. The V end lost 2 bases, the J end lost 0 bases, and 16 bases lay between the germline ends. The CDR3 is 16 amino acids. The V gene's germline CDR1 is GTSNPN and CDR2 SVGIG (reference sequence). CDR3 protein: CAWSRAARATNYGYTF. CDR3 bases: TGTGCCTGGAGTCGGGCAGCTCGAGCTACTAACTATGGCTACACCTTC.

The V call is TRBV9, the J call TRBJ1-2, with 7 bases that match TRBD1. CDR1 and CDR2 (germline): SGDLS, YYNGEE. V shed 6 bases and J 2 bases; nucleotides not matched to a gene: 7. This CDR3 is 14 amino acids long. CDR3 in DNA: TGTGCCAGCACCCAGGGGGGGGTAAACTATGGCTACACCTTC. Translating it yields CASTQGGVNYGYTF.